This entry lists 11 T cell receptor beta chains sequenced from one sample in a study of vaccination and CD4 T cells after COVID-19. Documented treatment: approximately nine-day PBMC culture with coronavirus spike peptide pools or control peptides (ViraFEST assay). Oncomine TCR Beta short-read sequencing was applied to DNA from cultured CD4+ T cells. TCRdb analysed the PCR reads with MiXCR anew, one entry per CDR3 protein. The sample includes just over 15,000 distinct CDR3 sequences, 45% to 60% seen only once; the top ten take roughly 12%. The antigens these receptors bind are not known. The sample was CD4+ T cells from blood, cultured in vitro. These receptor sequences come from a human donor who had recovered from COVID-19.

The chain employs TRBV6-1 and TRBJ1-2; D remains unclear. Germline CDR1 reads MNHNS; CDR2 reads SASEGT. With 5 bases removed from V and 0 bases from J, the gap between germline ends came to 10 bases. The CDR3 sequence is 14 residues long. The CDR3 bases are TGTGCCAGCAGTCTGGGGTTAGCTAACTATGGCTACACCTTC. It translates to CASSLGLANYGYTF.

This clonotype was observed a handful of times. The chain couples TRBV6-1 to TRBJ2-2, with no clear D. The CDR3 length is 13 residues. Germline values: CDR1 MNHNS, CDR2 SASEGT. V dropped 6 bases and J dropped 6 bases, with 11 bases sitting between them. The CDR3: CASRGSGPGELFF. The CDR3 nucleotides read TGTGCCAGCAGGGGGTCCGGCCCCGGGGAGCTGTTTTTT.

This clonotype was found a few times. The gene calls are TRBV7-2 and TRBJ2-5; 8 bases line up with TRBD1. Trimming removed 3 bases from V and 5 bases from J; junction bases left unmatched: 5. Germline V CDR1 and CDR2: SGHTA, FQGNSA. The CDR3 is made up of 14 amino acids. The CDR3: CASSLTGVGETQYF. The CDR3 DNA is TGTGCCAGCAGCTTGACAGGGGTGGGGGAGACCCAGTACTTC.

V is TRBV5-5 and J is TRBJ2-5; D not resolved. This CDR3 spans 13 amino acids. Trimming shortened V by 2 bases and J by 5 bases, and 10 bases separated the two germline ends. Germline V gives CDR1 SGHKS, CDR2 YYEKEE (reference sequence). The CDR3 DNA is TGTGCCAGCAGCTTTTTTCTAGGCGAGACCCAGTACTTC. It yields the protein CASSFFLGETQYF.

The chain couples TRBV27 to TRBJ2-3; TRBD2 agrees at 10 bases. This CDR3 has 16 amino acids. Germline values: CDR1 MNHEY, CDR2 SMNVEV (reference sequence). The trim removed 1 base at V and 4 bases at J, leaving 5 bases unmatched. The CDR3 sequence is CASSLWRLAGADTQYF. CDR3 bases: TGTGCCAGCAGTTTATGGCGTCTAGCGGGAGCAGATACGCAGTATTTT.

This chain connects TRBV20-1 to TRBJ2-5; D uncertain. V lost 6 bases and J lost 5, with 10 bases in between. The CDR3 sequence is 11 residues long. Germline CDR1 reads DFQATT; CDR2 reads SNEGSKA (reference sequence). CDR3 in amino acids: CSAPFGETQYF. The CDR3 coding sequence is TGCAGTGCCCCATTTGGCGAGACCCAGTACTTC.

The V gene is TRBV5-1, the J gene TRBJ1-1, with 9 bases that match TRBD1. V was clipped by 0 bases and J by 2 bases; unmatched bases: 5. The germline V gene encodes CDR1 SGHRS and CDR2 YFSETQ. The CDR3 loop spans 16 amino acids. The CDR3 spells CASSLGDRVYNTEAFF. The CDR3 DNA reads TGCGCCAGCAGCTTGGGGGACAGGGTCTATAACACTGAAGCTTTCTTT.

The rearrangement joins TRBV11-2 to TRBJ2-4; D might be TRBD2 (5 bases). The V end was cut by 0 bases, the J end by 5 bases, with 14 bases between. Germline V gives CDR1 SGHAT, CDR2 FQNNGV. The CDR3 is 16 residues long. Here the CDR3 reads CASSLDGRADQNIQYF. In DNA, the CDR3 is TGTGCCAGCAGCTTAGATGGAAGAGCGGACCAAAACATTCAGTACTTC.

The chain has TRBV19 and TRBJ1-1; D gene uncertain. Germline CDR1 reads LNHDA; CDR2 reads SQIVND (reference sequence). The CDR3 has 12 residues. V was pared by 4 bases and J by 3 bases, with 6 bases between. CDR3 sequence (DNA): TGTGCCAGTAGTACAGGACACACTGAAGCTTTCTTT. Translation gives CASSTGHTEAFF.

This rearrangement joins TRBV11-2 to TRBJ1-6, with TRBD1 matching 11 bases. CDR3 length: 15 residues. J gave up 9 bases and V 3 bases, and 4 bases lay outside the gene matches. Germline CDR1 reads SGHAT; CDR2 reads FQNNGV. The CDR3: CASSFAGQGASPLHF. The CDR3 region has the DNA TGTGCCAGCAGCTTCGCCGGACAGGGGGCTTCACCCCTCCACTTT.

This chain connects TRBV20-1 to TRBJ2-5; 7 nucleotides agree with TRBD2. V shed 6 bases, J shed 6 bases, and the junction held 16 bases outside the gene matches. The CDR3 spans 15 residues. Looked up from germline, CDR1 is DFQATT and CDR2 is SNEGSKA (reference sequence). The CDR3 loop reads CSARQSGTTIKTQYF. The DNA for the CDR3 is TGCAGTGCGCGACAATCCGGGACTACCATAAAGACCCAGTACTTC.